This record looks at one T cell receptor beta chain sequence and its context. Its target is unknown. Distinct nucleotide sequences in the sample also encode this CDR3. Sequencing used immunoSEQ multiplex PCR; TCRdb keeps in-frame clones, though not all of them. The sample shows 980,000 or so clones, about 80% of them seen only once. V lost 3 bases, J lost 0 bases, and 2 bases stayed unmatched. This CDR3 is built from 16 residues. Germline V CDR1 and CDR2: MGHRA, YSYEKL. This entry comes from a study of shared clonotypes between healthy human individuals. Broader study findings: Sequencing depth was expected to influence donor clonotype sharing.

The TCR originated in a man between 18 and 29 years old in good health. The chain has TRBV4-1 and TRBJ2-3; 11 bases align to TRBD2. Sequencing was done on a sample of memory CD4+ T cells sorted from blood. Subset: CD45RA-negative fraction. The CDR3 DNA reads as TGCGCCAGCAGCCAGGGGACTAGCGGTAGCACAGATACGCAGTATTTT. Encoded protein: CASSQGTSGSTDTQYF.